This record looks at one T cell receptor beta chain sequence and its context. The antigen is not known. PCR used 60 Vbeta primers and 13 Jbeta primers. The data were produced by immunoSEQ multiplex PCR, yet TCRdb's version contains in-frame clones alone and is incomplete. The repertoire holds approximately 130,000 clones, 80% seen once, with roughly 4% in the top ten. V lost 2 bases and J 0 bases, leaving 8 bases between the germline ends. CDR3 size: 15 residues. The germline CDR1 and CDR2 sequences are KGHSH and LQKENI. This entry belongs to a study of cytomegalovirus exposure and HLA in healthy donors. The overall study: Unique TCRs numbering around 85 million, obtained from HLA-typed donors, made up an early data release.

Study-wide results and caveats: TCR sequences were mostly rare, though some public TCRs occurred in many donors. The investigators catalogued 164 TCR beta chains as cytomegalovirus-associated. Analyses of presence/absence relied on an assumption of roughly uniform sequencing depth across donors.

This chain joins TRBV18 and TRBJ1-3; tentative D call: TRBD1 (6 bases). Input material: PBMCs. This TCR was sampled from a woman aged 40 to 50 in good health and CMV-seronegative. This CDR3 reads CASSPGGSSGNTIYF. The CDR3 region has the DNA TGTGCCAGCTCACCAGGGGGCTCCTCTGGAAACACCATATATTTT. The entire variable domain, with the rest obtained from reference TRBV18 and TRBJ1-3, is as follows: NAGVMQNPRHLVRRRGQEARLRCSPMKGHSHVYWYRQLPEEGLKFMVYLQKENIIDESGMPKERFSAEFPKEGPSILRIQQVVRGDSAAYFCASSPGGSSGNTIYFGEGSWLTVV.